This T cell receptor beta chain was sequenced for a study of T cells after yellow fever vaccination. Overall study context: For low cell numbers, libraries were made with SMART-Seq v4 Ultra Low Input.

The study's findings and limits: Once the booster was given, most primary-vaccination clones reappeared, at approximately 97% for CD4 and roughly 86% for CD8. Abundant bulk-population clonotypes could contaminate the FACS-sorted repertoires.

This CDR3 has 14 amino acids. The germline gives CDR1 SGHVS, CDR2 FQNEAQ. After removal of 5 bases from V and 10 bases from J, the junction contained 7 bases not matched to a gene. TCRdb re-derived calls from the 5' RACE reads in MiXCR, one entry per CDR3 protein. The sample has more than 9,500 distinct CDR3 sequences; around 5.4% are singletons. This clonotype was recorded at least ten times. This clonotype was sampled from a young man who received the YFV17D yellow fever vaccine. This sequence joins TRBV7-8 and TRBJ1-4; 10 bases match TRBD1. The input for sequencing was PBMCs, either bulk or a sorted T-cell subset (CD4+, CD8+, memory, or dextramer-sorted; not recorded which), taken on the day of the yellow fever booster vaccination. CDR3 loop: CASSKRQGAGKLFF. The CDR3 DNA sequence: TGTGCCAGCAGCAAGCGACAGGGGGCGGGAAAACTGTTTTTT.